Following are 3 T cell receptor beta chains from one sample sequenced in a study of preoperative IRX-2 immunotherapy in early breast cancer. This table comes from immunoSEQ multiplex PCR, and its TCRdb copy is limited to in-frame clones, with some not included. Altogether around 34,000 clones are present, around 83% being singletons, with the ten largest covering just under 2.5%. Treatment: preoperative locoregional IRX-2 cytokine immunotherapy. Sequencing was performed on lymph node tissue, taken from a patient treated with IRX-2 immunotherapy. The receptors shown here come from a human donor with breast cancer.

This sequence joins TRBV11-3 and TRBJ2-7; a weak D match, TRBD2 (5 bases). The CDR3 is made up of 14 amino acids. The ends were cut back, 3 bases at V and 7 bases at J, with 16 bases in the middle. Germline CDR1 and CDR2: SGHNT and YENEEA. Here the CDR3 DNA reads TGTGCCAGCAGCTTTTCCGGGGAGCTAGGTGAGCAGTACTTC. Translation: CASSFSGELGEQYF.

V usage is TRBV10-3 and J usage is TRBJ2-3, with TRBD2 matching over 10 bases. Germline V gene sequence: CDR1 ENHRY, CDR2 SYGVKD. V lost 8 bases and J lost 1; bases outside the gene matches: 9. There are 16 residues in the CDR3. CDR3 sequence reads: CAIGKSSGGRTDTQYF. The CDR3 bases are TGTGCCATCGGAAAATCTAGCGGGGGACGCACAGATACGCAGTATTTT.

This chain connects TRBV11-3 to TRBJ2-1, with 10 bases aligning to TRBD1. This CDR3 has 16 amino acids. From germline, CDR1 is SGHNT and CDR2 YENEEA. V was pared by 5 bases and J by 5 bases, with 9 bases of the junction left unmatched. The CDR3, as DNA: TGTGCCAGCAGCCCCCGGACAGGGGGGTTAGACAATGAGCAGTTCTTC. Protein product: CASSPRTGGLDNEQFF.